This entry features one T cell receptor (beta chain) sequence. Its antigen is not known. This entry is derived from a study of CD8+ T cells in alopecia areata. Study findings and constraints: Scalp sequencing also captures normal skin's resident alphabeta T cells.

The CDR3 is 15 amino acids. Germline V gene data show CDR1 as LNHDA and CDR2 as SQIVND (reference sequence). Trimming removed 1 base from V and 0 bases from J, with 10 bases in between. Isolated RNA was reverse transcribed into cDNA used as the sequencing template. TCRdb's copy holds only in-frame clones and misses some; the assay was immunoSEQ multiplex PCR. The sample lists 35,000 to 50,000 clones, approximately 65% occurring once. Treatment defined: oral pan-JAK inhibitor, 5-10 mg twice daily. Those with alopecia areata gave lesional scalp punch biopsies and peripheral blood. Material: CD8+ T cells sorted from blood, obtained at week 4, from a patient treated with tofacitinib. This TCR was recovered from a human donor with alopecia areata. The chain employs TRBV19 and TRBJ2-7; the D gene is possibly TRBD2 (6 bases). DNA for the CDR3: TGTGCCAGTAGTATAGGCCGGGGGAGCTCCTACGAGCAGTACTTC. Protein product: CASSIGRGSSYEQYF.